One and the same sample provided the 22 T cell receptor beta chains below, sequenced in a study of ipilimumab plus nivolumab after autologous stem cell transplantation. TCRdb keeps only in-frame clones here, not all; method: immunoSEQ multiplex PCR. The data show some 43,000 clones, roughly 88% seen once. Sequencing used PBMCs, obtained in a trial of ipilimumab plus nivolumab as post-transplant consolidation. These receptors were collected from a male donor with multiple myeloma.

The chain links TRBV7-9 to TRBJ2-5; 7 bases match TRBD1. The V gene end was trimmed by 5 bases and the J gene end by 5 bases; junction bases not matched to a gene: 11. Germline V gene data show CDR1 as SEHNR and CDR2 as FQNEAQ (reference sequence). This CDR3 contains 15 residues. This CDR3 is CASSPGGPAAETQYF. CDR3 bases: TGTGCCAGCAGCCCAGGGGGACCGGCTGCGGAGACCCAGTACTTC. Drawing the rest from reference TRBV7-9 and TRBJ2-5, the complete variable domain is DTGVSQNPRHKITKRGQNVTFRCDPISEHNRLYWYRQTLGQGPEFLTYFQNEAQLEKSRLLSDRFSAERPKGSFSTLEIQRTEQGDSAMYLCASSPGGPAAETQYFGPGTRLLVL.

CDR3 DNA sequence: TGTGCCAGCAGCTCAGCCGGGGCCGGAGATACGCAGTATTTT. Translated: CASSSAGAGDTQYF. The genes are TRBV7-9 and TRBJ2-3; D is tentatively TRBD1 or TRBD2 (5 bases each). Germline V gives CDR1 SEHNR, CDR2 FQNEAQ (reference sequence). Trimming shortened V by 4 bases and J by 5 bases, and 13 bases separated the two germline ends. This CDR3 has 14 amino acids.

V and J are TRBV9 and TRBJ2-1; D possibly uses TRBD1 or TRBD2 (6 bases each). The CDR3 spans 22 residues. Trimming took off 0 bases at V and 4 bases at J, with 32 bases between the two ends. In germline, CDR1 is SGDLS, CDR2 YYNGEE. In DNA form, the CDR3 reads TGTGCCAGCAGCGTAGCTACGGGGGCCGGGACGGAAACTTCACGGCGGTACAATGAGCAGTTCTTC. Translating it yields CASSVATGAGTETSRRYNEQFF. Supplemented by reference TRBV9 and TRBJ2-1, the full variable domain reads DSGVTQTPKHLITATGQRVTLRCSPRSGDLSVYWYQQSLDQGLQFLIQYYNGEERAKGNILERFSAQQFPDLHSELNLSSLELGDSALYFCASSVATGAGTETSRRYNEQFFGPGTRLTVL.

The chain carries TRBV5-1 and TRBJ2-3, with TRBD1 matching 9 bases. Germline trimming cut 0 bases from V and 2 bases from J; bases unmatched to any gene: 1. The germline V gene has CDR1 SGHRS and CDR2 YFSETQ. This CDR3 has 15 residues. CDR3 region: CASSLGQGVTDTQYF. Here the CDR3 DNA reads TGCGCCAGCAGCTTGGGACAGGGGGTCACAGATACGCAGTATTTT.

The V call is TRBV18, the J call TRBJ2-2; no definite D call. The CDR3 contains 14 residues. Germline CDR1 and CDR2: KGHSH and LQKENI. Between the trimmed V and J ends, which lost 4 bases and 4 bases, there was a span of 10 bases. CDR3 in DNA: TGTGCCAGCTCACGAGTTGGCCCCACCGGGGAGCTGTTTTTT. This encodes CASSRVGPTGELFF.

CDR3 coding DNA: TGTGCCAGCAGCTTAGGAGCGGGAGGTCCAGATACGCAGTATTTT. It yields the protein CASSLGAGGPDTQYF. V is TRBV11-3 and J is TRBJ2-3, with TRBD2 matching over 9 bases. Trimming at V came to 1 base and at J to 4 bases, leaving 3 bases not matched to a gene. Germline CDR1 is SGHNT and CDR2 is YENEEA. The CDR3 consists of 15 residues. Looking up the rest from reference TRBV11-3 and TRBJ2-3 gives the full variable domain: EAGVVQSPRYKIIEKKQPVAFWCNPISGHNTLYWYLQNLGQGPELLIRYENEEAVDDSQLPKDRFSAERLKGVDSTLKIQPAELGDSAVYLCASSLGAGGPDTQYFGPGTRLTVL.

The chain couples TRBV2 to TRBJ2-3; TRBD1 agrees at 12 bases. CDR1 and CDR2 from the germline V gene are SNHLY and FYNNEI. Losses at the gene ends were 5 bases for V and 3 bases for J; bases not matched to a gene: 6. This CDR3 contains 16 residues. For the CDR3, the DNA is TGTGCCAGCAGTCCCGGGACAGGGGGCTGGACAGATACGCAGTATTTT. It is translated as CASSPGTGGWTDTQYF.

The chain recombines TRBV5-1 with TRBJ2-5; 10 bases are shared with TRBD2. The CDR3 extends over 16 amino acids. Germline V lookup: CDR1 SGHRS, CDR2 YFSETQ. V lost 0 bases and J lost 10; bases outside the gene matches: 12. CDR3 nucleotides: TGCGCCAGCAGCTTGGGTGCTAGCGGGAGTTTTATGGACCAGTACTTC. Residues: CASSLGASGSFMDQYF.

CDR3 residues: CAISVGGEAYEQYF. The CDR3 DNA follows: TGTGCCATCAGTGTAGGGGGGGAAGCCTACGAGCAGTACTTC. The chain carries TRBV10-3 and TRBJ2-7, with D tentatively TRBD2 (7 bases). There are 14 residues in the CDR3. Germline V gives CDR1 ENHRY, CDR2 SYGVKD. V lost 4 bases, J lost 2 bases, and 12 bases lay in between.

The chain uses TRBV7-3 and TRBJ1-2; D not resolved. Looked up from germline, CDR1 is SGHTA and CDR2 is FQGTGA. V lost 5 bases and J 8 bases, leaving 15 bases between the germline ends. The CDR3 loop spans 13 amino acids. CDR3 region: CASSLGLGSGYTF. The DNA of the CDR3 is TGTGCCAGCAGCCTAGGTTTAGGTTCGGGCTACACCTTC.

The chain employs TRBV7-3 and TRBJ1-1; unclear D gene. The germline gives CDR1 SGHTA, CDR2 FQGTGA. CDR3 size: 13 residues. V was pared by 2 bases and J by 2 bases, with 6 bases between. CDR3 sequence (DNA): TGTGCCAGCAGCTTATTGTATAACACTGAAGCTTTCTTT. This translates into CASSLLYNTEAFF.

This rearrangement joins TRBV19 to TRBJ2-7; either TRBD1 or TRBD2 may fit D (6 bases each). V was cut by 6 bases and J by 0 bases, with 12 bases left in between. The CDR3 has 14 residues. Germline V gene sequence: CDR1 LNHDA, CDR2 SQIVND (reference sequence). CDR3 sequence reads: CASSDAGHSYEQYF. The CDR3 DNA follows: TGTGCCAGTAGCGACGCGGGACACTCCTACGAGCAGTACTTC.

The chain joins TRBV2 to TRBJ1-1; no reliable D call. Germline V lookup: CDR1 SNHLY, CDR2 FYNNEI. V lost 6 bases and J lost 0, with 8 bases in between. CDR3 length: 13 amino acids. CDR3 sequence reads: CASSFHMNTEAFF. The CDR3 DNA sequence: TGTGCCAGCAGCTTTCATATGAACACTGAAGCTTTCTTT.

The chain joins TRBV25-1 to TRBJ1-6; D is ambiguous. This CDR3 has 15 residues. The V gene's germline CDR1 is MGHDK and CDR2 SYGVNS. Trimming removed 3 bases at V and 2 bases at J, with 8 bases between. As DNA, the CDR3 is TGTGCCAGCAGTGAGGTGGGAACCTATAATTCACCCCTCCACTTT. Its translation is CASSEVGTYNSPLHF.

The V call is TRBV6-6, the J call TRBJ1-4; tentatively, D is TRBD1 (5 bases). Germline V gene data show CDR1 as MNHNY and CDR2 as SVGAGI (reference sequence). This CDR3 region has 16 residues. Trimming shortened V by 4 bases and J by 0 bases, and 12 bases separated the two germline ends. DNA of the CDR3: TGTGCCAGCAGTTCTCGGGGGGGGGCAACTAATGAAAAACTGTTTTTT. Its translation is CASSSRGGATNEKLFF.

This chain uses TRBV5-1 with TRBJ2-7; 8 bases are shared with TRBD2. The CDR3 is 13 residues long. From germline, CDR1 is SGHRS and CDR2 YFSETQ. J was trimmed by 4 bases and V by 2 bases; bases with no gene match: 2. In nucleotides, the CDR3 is TGCGCCAGCAGCTTTTCTAGCGGGTACGAGCAGTACTTC. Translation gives CASSFSSGYEQYF.

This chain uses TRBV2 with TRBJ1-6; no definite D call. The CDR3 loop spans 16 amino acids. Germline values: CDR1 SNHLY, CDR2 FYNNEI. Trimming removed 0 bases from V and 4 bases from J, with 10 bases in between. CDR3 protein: CASSEARTVYNSPLHF. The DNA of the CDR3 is TGTGCCAGCAGTGAAGCGCGTACAGTTTATAATTCACCCCTCCACTTT.

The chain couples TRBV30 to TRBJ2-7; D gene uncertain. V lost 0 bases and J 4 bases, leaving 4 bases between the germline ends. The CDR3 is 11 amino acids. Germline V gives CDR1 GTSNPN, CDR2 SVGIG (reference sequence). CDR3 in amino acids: CAWSVRYEQYF. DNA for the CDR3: TGTGCCTGGAGTGTAAGGTACGAGCAGTACTTC.

DNA of the CDR3: TGTGCCAGCAGCTTCTCACAGGGGGCGGACTATGGCTACACCTTC. As protein: CASSFSQGADYGYTF. The J gene is TRBJ1-2, the V gene TRBV7-2; TRBD1 matches 9 bases. V lost 3 bases and J lost 3; bases outside the gene matches: 5. The germline gives CDR1 SGHTA, CDR2 FQGNSA. The CDR3 is 15 amino acids.

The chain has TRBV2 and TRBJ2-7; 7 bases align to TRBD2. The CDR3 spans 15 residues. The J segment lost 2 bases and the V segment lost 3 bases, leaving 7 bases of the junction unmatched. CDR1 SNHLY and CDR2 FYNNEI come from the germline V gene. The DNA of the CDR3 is TGTGCCAGCAGTGACACTAGCGTAGGGGCCTACGAGCAGTACTTC. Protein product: CASSDTSVGAYEQYF.

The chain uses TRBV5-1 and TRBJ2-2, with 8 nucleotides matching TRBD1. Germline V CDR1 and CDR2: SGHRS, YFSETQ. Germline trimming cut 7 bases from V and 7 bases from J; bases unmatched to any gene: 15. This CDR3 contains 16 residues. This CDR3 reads CASAKSPQGADGELFF. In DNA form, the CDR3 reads TGCGCCAGCGCCAAGAGTCCGCAGGGGGCTGACGGGGAGCTGTTTTTT.

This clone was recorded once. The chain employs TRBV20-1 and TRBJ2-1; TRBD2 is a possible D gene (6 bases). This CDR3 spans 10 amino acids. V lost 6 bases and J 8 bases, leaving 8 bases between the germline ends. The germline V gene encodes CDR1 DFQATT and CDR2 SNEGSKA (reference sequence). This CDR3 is CSARLDEQFF. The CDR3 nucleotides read TGCAGTGCAAGACTAGATGAGCAGTTCTTC.